This is a list of T cell receptor beta chains from one sample in a study of blood T cell repertoires in COVID-19. Profiled with immunoSEQ multiplex PCR; TCRdb holds only in-frame clones, not every one. The sample comprises 200,000 to 250,000 clones, roughly 85% of which are singletons, and roughly 3.4% rests with the top ten. Sequenced input: peripheral blood. The receptors were sampled from a woman under 30 with acute or convalescent COVID-19. Each CDR3 is given with its conserved first and last residue. The D gene is left open where the match is weak. Clone size is stated in some rows and not others, as once, few, many or a class when expanded.

j_gene: TRBJ2-3
len: 15
abundance: .
v_gene: TRBV6-5
d_gene: .
CDR3aa: CASSYDGVTTDTQYF
CDR3nt: TGTGCCAGCAGTTACGACGGGGTTACCACAGATACGCAGTATTTT

j_gene: TRBJ2-7
len: 14
abundance: .
v_gene: TRBV28
d_gene: TRBD1
CDR3aa: CASSQDRGTFEQYF
CDR3nt: TGTGCCAGCAGTCAAGACAGGGGGACGTTCGAGCAGTACTTC

j_gene: TRBJ1-2
len: 17
abundance: .
v_gene: TRBV2
d_gene: TRBD1
CDR3aa: CASSDPPKQGFGYGYTF
CDR3nt: TGTGCCAGCAGCGACCCTCCTAAACAGGGGTTTGGCTATGGCTACACCTTC

j_gene: TRBJ1-1
len: 13
abundance: .
v_gene: TRBV4-1
d_gene: .
CDR3aa: CASSTMESTEAFF
CDR3nt: TGCGCCAGCAGCACCATGGAGAGTACTGAAGCTTTCTTT

j_gene: TRBJ2-1
len: 13
abundance: .
v_gene: TRBV7-2
d_gene: .
CDR3aa: CASSRSRDNEQFF
CDR3nt: TGTGCCAGCAGCCGGAGCAGAGACAATGAGCAGTTCTTC

j_gene: TRBJ2-3
len: 15
abundance: .
v_gene: TRBV18
d_gene: TRBD2
CDR3aa: CASSPGLAGADTQYF
CDR3nt: TGTGCCAGCTCACCGGGACTAGCGGGAGCAGATACGCAGTATTTT

j_gene: TRBJ2-1
len: 15
abundance: .
v_gene: TRBV7-9
d_gene: .
CDR3aa: CASSLPLGSYNEQFF
CDR3nt: TGTGCCAGCAGCTTACCACTTGGCTCCTACAATGAGCAGTTCTTC

j_gene: TRBJ2-3
len: 14
abundance: few
v_gene: TRBV19
d_gene: TRBD2
CDR3aa: CASSRLAGEDTQYF
CDR3nt: TGTGCCAGTAGTCGGCTAGCGGGAGAAGATACGCAGTATTTT

j_gene: TRBJ1-5
len: 19
abundance: .
v_gene: TRBV4-2
d_gene: TRBD1
CDR3aa: CASSPTSPGQGWGNQPQHF
CDR3nt: TGTGCCAGCAGCCCGACAAGCCCCGGACAGGGGTGGGGGAATCAGCCCCAGCATTTT

j_gene: TRBJ2-7
len: 14
abundance: few
v_gene: TRBV30
d_gene: TRBD2
CDR3aa: CAWSRVGGTGEQYF
CDR3nt: TGTGCCTGGAGTCGTGTGGGGGGGACGGGTGAGCAGTACTTC

j_gene: TRBJ2-3
len: 15
abundance: .
v_gene: TRBV6-5
d_gene: .
CDR3aa: CASSMGHSSTDTQYF
CDR3nt: TGTGCCAGCAGTATGGGACATTCTTCCACAGATACGCAGTATTTT

j_gene: TRBJ2-2
len: 15
abundance: .
v_gene: TRBV2
d_gene: TRBD2
CDR3aa: CASSLAGELTGELFF
CDR3nt: TGTGCCAGCAGTCTCGCGGGGGAACTCACCGGGGAGCTGTTTTTT

j_gene: TRBJ1-1
len: 13
abundance: .
v_gene: TRBV18
d_gene: .
CDR3aa: CASSPRQNTEAFF
CDR3nt: TGTGCCAGCTCACCACGACAGAACACTGAAGCTTTCTTT

j_gene: TRBJ2-4
len: 14
abundance: .
v_gene: TRBV2
d_gene: .
CDR3aa: CASVGGLAKNIQYF
CDR3nt: TGTGCCAGCGTAGGGGGTTTAGCCAAAAACATTCAGTACTTC

j_gene: TRBJ2-7
len: 15
abundance: .
v_gene: TRBV18
d_gene: TRBD2
CDR3aa: CASSPTSGSYYEQYF
CDR3nt: TGTGCCAGCTCACCCACTAGCGGGAGCTACTACGAGCAGTACTTC

j_gene: TRBJ2-7
len: 16
abundance: .
v_gene: TRBV7-8
d_gene: TRBD1
CDR3aa: CASSLGGTGGTYEQYF
CDR3nt: TGTGCCAGCAGCTTAGGCGGGACAGGGGGAACCTACGAGCAGTACTTC

j_gene: TRBJ2-2
len: 15
abundance: .
v_gene: TRBV6-5
d_gene: TRBD2
CDR3aa: CASRGLAGVSGELFF
CDR3nt: TGTGCCAGCAGAGGACTAGCGGGAGTCTCTGGGGAGCTGTTTTTT

j_gene: TRBJ1-2
len: 15
abundance: .
v_gene: TRBV2
d_gene: TRBD1
CDR3aa: CASSKTGGPNYGYTF
CDR3nt: TGTGCCAGCAGTAAGACAGGGGGACCTAACTATGGCTACACCTTC

j_gene: TRBJ1-5
len: 14
abundance: .
v_gene: TRBV6-5
d_gene: TRBD1
CDR3aa: CASSRGQGNQPQHF
CDR3nt: TGTGCCAGCAGCCGGGGACAGGGCAATCAGCCCCAGCATTTT

j_gene: TRBJ2-7
len: 18
abundance: once
v_gene: TRBV7-6
d_gene: TRBD1
CDR3aa: CASSLAYRGTVVSYEQYF
CDR3nt: TGTGCCAGCAGCTTAGCCTATAGAGGGACAGTAGTATCCTACGAGCAGTACTTC

j_gene: TRBJ2-1
len: 17
abundance: .
v_gene: TRBV2
d_gene: TRBD2
CDR3aa: CASSDLPGTSGYNEQFF
CDR3nt: TGTGCCAGCAGTGATCTGCCCGGGACTAGCGGCTACAATGAGCAGTTCTTC

j_gene: TRBJ2-3
len: 15
abundance: .
v_gene: TRBV6-6
d_gene: TRBD2
CDR3aa: CASSYWSAGAHTQYF
CDR3nt: TGTGCCAGCAGTTACTGGAGCGCGGGAGCTCATACGCAGTATTTT

j_gene: TRBJ1-5
len: 18
abundance: .
v_gene: TRBV21-1
d_gene: .
CDR3aa: CASSKAQTDEYSNQPQHF
CDR3nt: TGTGCCAGCAGCAAAGCGCAGACAGACGAATATAGCAATCAGCCCCAGCATTTT

j_gene: TRBJ1-5
len: 16
abundance: .
v_gene: TRBV11-2
d_gene: .
CDR3aa: CASSLDTGCVNQPQHF
CDR3nt: TGTGCCAGCAGCTTAGACACAGGGTGTGTCAATCAGCCCCAGCATTTT

j_gene: TRBJ1-6
len: 19
abundance: .
v_gene: TRBV4-2
d_gene: .
CDR3aa: CASSQDPQGRDATNSPLHF
CDR3nt: TGTGCCAGCAGCCAAGATCCACAGGGAAGGGATGCTACGAATTCACCCCTCCACTTT

j_gene: TRBJ2-7
len: 15
abundance: .
v_gene: TRBV6-2/TRBV6-3
d_gene: .
CDR3aa: CASSYEVAAVYEQYF
CDR3nt: TGTGCCAGCAGTTACGAGGTAGCAGCCGTCTACGAGCAGTACTTC

j_gene: TRBJ2-3
len: 15
abundance: .
v_gene: TRBV27
d_gene: TRBD2
CDR3aa: CASSSWTSGTDTQYF
CDR3nt: TGTGCCAGCAGTTCCTGGACTAGCGGCACAGATACGCAGTATTTT

j_gene: TRBJ2-7
len: 15
abundance: .
v_gene: TRBV7-2
d_gene: TRBD2
CDR3aa: CASSFNSGGRYEQYF
CDR3nt: TGTGCCAGCAGCTTTAATAGCGGGGGGCGCTACGAGCAGTACTTC

j_gene: TRBJ1-1
len: 13
abundance: .
v_gene: TRBV19
d_gene: .
CDR3aa: CASSDQGGTEAFF
CDR3nt: TGTGCCAGTAGTGATCAGGGTGGCACTGAAGCTTTCTTT

j_gene: TRBJ2-4
len: 14
abundance: .
v_gene: TRBV11-2
d_gene: .
CDR3aa: CASSLRRAKNIQYF
CDR3nt: TGTGCCAGCAGCTTACGCAGAGCCAAAAACATTCAGTACTTC

j_gene: TRBJ2-7
len: 13
abundance: .
v_gene: TRBV12-3/TRBV12-4
d_gene: TRBD2
CDR3aa: CASSWGGTYEQYF
CDR3nt: TGTGCCAGCAGTTGGGGGGGGACCTACGAGCAGTACTTC

j_gene: TRBJ2-7
len: 17
abundance: .
v_gene: TRBV11-2
d_gene: TRBD2
CDR3aa: CASSLTSGGPIAYEQYF
CDR3nt: TGTGCCAGCAGCTTGACCAGCGGGGGTCCCATAGCCTACGAGCAGTACTTC

j_gene: TRBJ2-3
len: 13
abundance: few
v_gene: TRBV6-4
d_gene: TRBD2
CDR3aa: CATGSGSTDTQYF
CDR3nt: TGTGCCACCGGTAGCGGGAGTACCGATACGCAGTATTTT

j_gene: TRBJ2-7
len: 14
abundance: .
v_gene: TRBV5-4
d_gene: .
CDR3aa: CASSLDRTTYEQYF
CDR3nt: TGTGCCAGCAGCTTGGACAGGACAACCTACGAGCAGTACTTC

j_gene: TRBJ2-2
len: 15
abundance: .
v_gene: TRBV4-3
d_gene: TRBD1
CDR3aa: CASSPQGAPTGELFF
CDR3nt: TGCGCCAGCAGCCCCCAGGGGGCCCCGACCGGGGAGCTGTTTTTT

j_gene: TRBJ2-1
len: 17
abundance: .
v_gene: TRBV27
d_gene: TRBD2
CDR3aa: CASSLFFGTSGHNEQFF
CDR3nt: TGTGCCAGCAGTTTATTTTTTGGGACTAGCGGGCACAATGAGCAGTTCTTC

j_gene: TRBJ1-5
len: 15
abundance: .
v_gene: TRBV10-3
d_gene: .
CDR3aa: CAISESGQGNQPQHF
CDR3nt: TGTGCCATCAGTGAGTCTGGCCAGGGAAATCAGCCCCAGCATTTT

j_gene: TRBJ1-3
len: 16
abundance: once
v_gene: TRBV9
d_gene: .
CDR3aa: CASSDQALSSGNTIYF
CDR3nt: TGTGCCAGCAGCGATCAGGCCCTAAGCTCTGGAAACACCATATATTTT

j_gene: TRBJ2-2
len: 16
abundance: .
v_gene: TRBV5-8
d_gene: .
CDR3aa: CASSSIGRLNTGELFF
CDR3nt: TGTGCCAGCAGCTCAATTGGGAGACTAAACACCGGGGAGCTGTTTTTT

j_gene: TRBJ2-3
len: 18
abundance: .
v_gene: TRBV19
d_gene: TRBD2
CDR3aa: CASSIFAPSGRIADTQYF
CDR3nt: TGTGCCAGTAGTATATTTGCGCCTAGCGGGAGAATCGCAGATACGCAGTATTTT

j_gene: TRBJ2-7
len: 14
abundance: .
v_gene: TRBV7-2
d_gene: TRBD2
CDR3aa: CASSLGTRGDEQYF
CDR3nt: TGTGCCAGCAGCTTAGGGACTCGGGGGGACGAGCAGTACTTC

j_gene: TRBJ2-1
len: 15
abundance: .
v_gene: TRBV11-3
d_gene: TRBD2
CDR3aa: CASSQTSGRLNEQFF
CDR3nt: TGTGCCAGCAGCCAGACTAGCGGGAGGCTTAATGAGCAGTTCTTC

j_gene: TRBJ1-1
len: 15
abundance: .
v_gene: TRBV5-1
d_gene: .
CDR3aa: CASSPGTTTSAEAFF
CDR3nt: TGCGCCAGCAGCCCTGGGACTACTACTAGTGCTGAAGCTTTCTTT

j_gene: TRBJ2-3
len: 14
abundance: .
v_gene: TRBV29-1
d_gene: TRBD2
CDR3aa: CSVGSGGPTDTQYF
CDR3nt: TGCAGCGTTGGGTCGGGAGGCCCCACAGATACGCAGTATTTT

j_gene: TRBJ1-1
len: 11
abundance: .
v_gene: TRBV12-3/TRBV12-4
d_gene: .
CDR3aa: CASKWAGDAFF
CDR3nt: TGTGCCAGCAAATGGGCAGGGGACGCTTTCTTT

j_gene: TRBJ1-2
len: 16
abundance: once
v_gene: TRBV4-3
d_gene: TRBD1
CDR3aa: CASSPGTGERSSGYTF
CDR3nt: TGCGCCAGCAGCCCTGGGACAGGGGAGCGGTCGAGCGGCTACACCTTC